What follows are 8 T cell receptor beta chains derived from one specimen sequenced in a study of shared clonotypes between healthy human individuals. Using immunoSEQ multiplex PCR, the repertoire was profiled, and TCRdb retains in-frame clones only, with some absent. The table has 2 million to 2.5 million clones, around 93% seen once. The material sequenced was naive CD4+ T cells from PBMCs. Regarding subset: CD45RA+ positively selected. Every receptor here comes from a man aged 18 to 29 in good health. Some clones in this sample may be carry-over from other donors' samples.

The rearrangement uses TRBV9 and TRBJ1-3, with unresolved D. Trimming stripped 3 bases from V and 0 bases from J, with 13 bases between. Germline CDR1 reads SGDLS; CDR2 reads YYNGEE. The CDR3 extends over 16 amino acids. The CDR3 sequence: CASSARLASSGNTIYF. In DNA, the CDR3 is TGTGCCAGCAGCGCAAGACTTGCGAGCTCTGGAAACACCATATATTTT.

A note on this clone: Additional DNA sequences in this sample encode the identical CDR3. This rearrangement joins TRBV5-1 to TRBJ2-2, with D hard to call. CDR3 length: 14 residues. Trimming took off 4 bases at V and 2 bases at J, with 9 bases between the two ends. The germline CDR1 and CDR2 sequences are SGHRS and YFSETQ. This CDR3 is CASSPGPNTGELFF. CDR3 nucleotide sequence: TGCGCCAGCAGCCCAGGACCCAACACCGGGGAGCTGTTTTTT.

The CDR3 DNA reads as TGTGCCTGGAGTGACAGGGAAAGGGGGCTGTCCTACAATGAGCAGTTCTTC. Encoded protein: CAWSDRERGLSYNEQFF. The chain recombines TRBV30 with TRBJ2-1, with 7 nucleotides matching TRBD1. Trimming took 1 base from V and 1 from J; bases not matched to a gene: 10. CDR3 size: 17 residues. Germline V gene sequence: CDR1 GTSNPN, CDR2 SVGIG (reference sequence).

The V call is TRBV6-1, the J call TRBJ1-3; weak D call: TRBD1 (5 bases). Trimming removed 8 bases from V and 0 bases from J, with 11 bases in between. Germline-derived CDR1 and CDR2 are MNHNS and SASEGT. CDR3 length: 14 residues. Here the CDR3 DNA reads TGTGCCAGCTCCTGGGGGTCCTCTGGAAACACCATATATTTT. This codes for CASSWGSSGNTIYF.

V is TRBV27 and J is TRBJ1-1, with TRBD1 matching 7 bases. Germline CDR1 MNHEY, CDR2 SMNVEV (reference sequence). The CDR3 covers 14 residues. Trimming at V came to 4 bases and at J to 0 bases, leaving 2 bases not matched to a gene. The CDR3: CASSYRGLNTEAFF. CDR3 bases: TGTGCCAGCAGTTACAGGGGTTTGAACACTGAAGCTTTCTTT.

Only one count was recorded for this clone. V is TRBV6-5 and J is TRBJ2-4, with a weak D call TRBD2 (6 bases). This CDR3 is built from 14 residues. The V gene lost 2 bases and the J gene lost 6 bases, with 11 bases spanning the gap. The germline V gene encodes CDR1 MNHEY and CDR2 SVGAGI. The CDR3 is CASSYAGPGNIQYF. The DNA for the CDR3 is TGTGCCAGCAGTTACGCGGGACCGGGAAACATTCAGTACTTC.

CDR3 protein: CATSRPGLANYEQYF. CDR3 in DNA: TGTGCCACCAGCAGGCCGGGACTAGCGAACTACGAGCAGTACTTC. The chain is built from TRBV15 and TRBJ2-7; 10 bases are shared with TRBD2. The CDR3 spans 15 residues. The ends lost 3 bases at V and 3 bases at J; junction bases unmatched: 5. Germline V gene data show CDR1 as LNHNV and CDR2 as YYDKDF (reference sequence). The full variable domain, with the rest looked up from reference TRBV15 and TRBJ2-7, is DAMVIQNPRYQVTQFGKPVTLSCSQTLNHNVMYWYQQKSSQAPKLLFHYYDKDFNNEADTPDNFQSRRPNTSFCFLDIRSPGLGDTAMYLCATSRPGLANYEQYFGPGTRLTVT.

This clone was counted only a few times. The chain joins TRBV11-1 to TRBJ2-7, with D perhaps assigned TRBD1 or TRBD2 (5 bases each). Germline assignment: CDR1 SGHAT and CDR2 FQDESV (reference sequence). The CDR3 extends over 16 amino acids. Trimming stripped 3 bases from V and 3 bases from J, with 18 bases between. CDR3 in DNA: TGTGCCAGCAGCTTTGGACGCCGGGACGCCGTCTACGAGCAGTACTTC. Protein sequence: CASSFGRRDAVYEQYF.